This T cell receptor (beta chain) was captured by sequencing in a study of T cell responses to AZD1222 COVID-19 vaccine. Worth noting for this clone: Its antigen is as yet unknown.

The CDR3 length is 12 residues. The germline V and J ends were trimmed by 1 base and 13 bases, with 11 bases remaining between them. General observations from the study: Seropositivity was recorded at baseline in only five to seven AZD1222 recipients. Spike as a whole was targeted by vaccine-associated CD4 TCRs, dominant at 160-218 and 743-854. Spike-specific TCR breadth and depth grew following two AZD1222 doses.

Repertoires were generated with immunoSEQ multiplex PCR, while TCRdb's copy carries only in-frame clones and drops some. The data show about 92,000 clones, 65% to 90% seen once. Sequencing used peripheral blood, obtained on day 0 of AZD1222 vaccination. The receptor was derived from an adult in good health. V gene TRBV12-3 or TRBV12-4 combines with J gene TRBJ2-1; D call uncertain. CDR3 sequence: CASSLGYQDQFF. CDR3 bases: TGTGCCAGCAGTTTAGGGTATCAGGACCAGTTCTTC.